These 32 T cell receptor beta chains were all obtained from the same sample, sequenced in a study of blood T cell repertoires in COVID-19. Libraries were prepared by immunoSEQ multiplex PCR; TCRdb keeps only in-frame clonotypes and omits some of them. Of 75,000 to 80,000 clones in the sample, 80% to 90% are singletons; the top ten hold 15% to 20%. The sample comprised peripheral blood. The receptors here all came from a human donor in a cohort sampled during active COVID-19.

The rearrangement joins TRBV27 to TRBJ1-1, with D possibly being TRBD1 (5 bases). The CDR3 is made up of 14 amino acids. Germline assignment: CDR1 MNHEY and CDR2 SMNVEV (reference sequence). V was pared by 6 bases and J by 3 bases, with 14 bases between. For the CDR3, the DNA is TGTGCCAGCAGCCCAGGGTCTTTCTACACTGAAGCTTTCTTT. This codes for CASSPGSFYTEAFF.

This chain connects TRBV6-2 or TRBV6-3 to TRBJ2-7, with 11 positions matching TRBD2. After removal of 4 bases from V and 6 bases from J, the junction contained 8 bases not matched to a gene. CDR1 MNHEY and CDR2 SVGEGT come from the germline V gene. The CDR3 extends over 15 amino acids. The CDR3, as DNA: TGTGCCAGCAGTTCCCGACTAGCGGGGTTGATCGAGCAGTACTTC. It codes for CASSSRLAGLIEQYF.

The rearrangement joins TRBV7-9 to TRBJ2-3, with TRBD2 identical over 11 bases. CDR3 size: 16 residues. Trimming took 6 bases from V and 8 from J; bases not matched to a gene: 13. CDR1 is SEHNR and CDR2 is FQNEAQ in the germline V gene (reference sequence). Here the CDR3 reads CASSSTPGLAVLTQYF. The CDR3 DNA sequence: TGTGCCAGCAGTTCAACTCCGGGACTAGCGGTACTTACGCAGTATTTT.

The rearrangement joins TRBV7-6 to TRBJ1-3; unclear D gene. The CDR3 is 15 amino acids. The germline CDR1 and CDR2 sequences are SGHVS and FNYEAQ. Trimming cost V 2 bases and J 2 bases, with 10 bases left between them. The CDR3 nucleotides read TGTGCCAGCAGCTTAACCTGGCCAACTGGAAACACCATATATTTT. Translation: CASSLTWPTGNTIYF.

The chain joins TRBV25-1 to TRBJ2-5; 8 nucleotides match TRBD2. CDR1 and CDR2 from the germline V gene are MGHDK and SYGVNS. V was pared by 4 bases and J by 5 bases, with 6 bases of the junction left unmatched. This CDR3 comprises 14 residues. The CDR3 nucleotides are TGTGCCAGCAGTGGCTTAGCGGGACGGGAGACCCAGTACTTC. Protein: CASSGLAGRETQYF.

This sequence joins TRBV27 and TRBJ1-4; TRBD1 agrees at 9 bases. Germline V gives CDR1 MNHEY, CDR2 SMNVEV (reference sequence). V shed 3 bases and J 6 bases; nucleotides not matched to a gene: 2. The CDR3 length is 14 residues. The chain's CDR3 is CASSLGQGHEKLFF. The CDR3 DNA follows: TGTGCCAGCAGTTTGGGACAGGGTCATGAAAAACTGTTTTTT.

CDR3 nucleotide sequence: TGTGCCAGCAGCCATGCACCGGGACTGGGGACAGAGACCCAGTACTTC. Translating it yields CASSHAPGLGTETQYF. The chain uses TRBV14 and TRBJ2-5; TRBD2 might be the D (6 bases). CDR3 size: 16 residues. CDR1 is SGHDN, CDR2 FVKESK, per germline. The V end lost 3 bases, the J end lost 4 bases, and 18 bases lay between the germline ends.

This chain joins TRBV5-1 and TRBJ2-1; tentatively, D is TRBD1 (7 bases). Germline CDR1 is SGHRS and CDR2 is YFSETQ. Trimming shortened V by 6 bases and J by 7 bases, and 17 bases separated the two germline ends. The CDR3 has 14 amino acids. The CDR3 region is CASTEGARGNEQFF. Here the CDR3 DNA reads TGCGCCAGCACCGAGGGGGCGCGGGGAAATGAGCAGTTCTTC.

The rearrangement joins TRBV2 to TRBJ2-4, with 8 bases fitting TRBD1. V lost 4 bases and J lost 6; bases outside the gene matches: 8. The CDR3 runs to 15 residues. Germline CDR1 and CDR2: SNHLY and FYNNEI. The CDR3 region is CASSVEIQGGNIQYF. The CDR3, as DNA: TGTGCCAGCAGTGTAGAGATACAGGGGGGAAACATTCAGTACTTC.

This clone is a singleton in its sample. The chain is built from TRBV6-5 and TRBJ1-5; perhaps TRBD1 as D (5 bases). CDR1 and CDR2 (germline): MNHEY, SVGAGI. V was shortened by 6 bases and J by 7 bases, with 19 bases between the two germline ends. CDR3 size: 15 residues. Here the CDR3 reads CASSGAGGANQPQHF. CDR3 nucleotides: TGTGCCAGCAGCGGGGCCGGAGGGGCCAACCAGCCCCAGCATTTT.

The chain carries TRBV27 and TRBJ1-1, with TRBD1 matching over 10 bases. Germline loops: CDR1 MNHEY, CDR2 SMNVEV (reference sequence). V lost 7 bases to trimming and J lost 8 bases; unmatched junction nucleotides: 10. The CDR3 consists of 14 residues. Here the CDR3 reads CASTKTGGVEEAFF. CDR3 in DNA: TGTGCCAGCACCAAGACAGGGGGCGTGGAAGAAGCTTTCTTT.

The chain recombines TRBV5-1 with TRBJ1-2; TRBD1 agrees at 7 bases. Germline CDR1 reads SGHRS; CDR2 reads YFSETQ. After removal of 4 bases from V and 4 bases from J, the junction contained 7 bases not matched to a gene. The CDR3 loop spans 14 amino acids. The CDR3 loop is CASSGTGASYGYTF. CDR3 bases: TGCGCCAGCAGCGGAACAGGGGCTAGCTATGGCTACACCTTC.

This clone occurred once. V and J are TRBV7-3 and TRBJ2-5; possible D gene TRBD1, 5 bases. The CDR3 runs to 15 residues. The germline CDR1 and CDR2 sequences are SGHTA and FQGTGA. Trimming cost V 2 bases and J 4 bases, with 14 bases left between them. Here the CDR3 DNA reads TGTGCCAGCAGCTTACAAGGGGCCTGGGGAGAGACCCAGTACTTC. It translates to CASSLQGAWGETQYF.

This chain's CDR3 is CASSFETDVTGELFF. In nucleotides, the CDR3 is TGTGCCAGCAGTTTCGAGACAGACGTTACCGGGGAGCTGTTTTTT. This chain uses TRBV28 with TRBJ2-2, with D tentatively TRBD1 (5 bases). CDR1 MDHEN and CDR2 SYDVKM come from the germline V gene. CDR3 length: 15 residues. V was cut by 3 bases and J by 5 bases, with 13 bases left in between.

This sequence joins TRBV15 and TRBJ2-7, with D perhaps matching TRBD2 (5 bases). Germline V gives CDR1 LNHNV, CDR2 YYDKDF (reference sequence). Trimming pared 4 bases from V and 3 bases from J, leaving 10 bases between. This CDR3 has 13 amino acids. Here the CDR3 reads CATSTGFHYEQYF. The DNA of the CDR3 is TGTGCCACCAGCACGGGGTTCCACTACGAGCAGTACTTC.

The chain employs TRBV7-8 and TRBJ2-1; 10 bases agree with TRBD2. V was pared by 3 bases and J by 4 bases, with 6 bases of the junction left unmatched. Germline V gene data show CDR1 as SGHVS and CDR2 as FQNEAQ. The CDR3 runs 16 residues. The CDR3 reads CASSFGGAGGYNEQFF. CDR3 in DNA: TGTGCCAGCAGCTTCGGGGGAGCGGGGGGGTACAATGAGCAGTTCTTC.

The J gene is TRBJ2-7, the V gene TRBV4-2, with a possible D match to TRBD1 (7 bases). CDR1 LGHNA and CDR2 YNFKEQ come from the germline V gene. The CDR3 length is 17 residues. The V and J ends lost 3 bases and 3 bases respectively, with 21 bases between them. CDR3 nucleotides: TGTGCCAGCAGCCACCTCCCAGGGGGGACGGTAAGCTACGAGCAGTACTTC. As protein: CASSHLPGGTVSYEQYF.

This chain joins TRBV7-2 and TRBJ1-5, with a possible D match to TRBD1 (5 bases). The CDR3 runs to 15 residues. Germline V gives CDR1 SGHTA, CDR2 FQGNSA. The V end was cut by 6 bases, the J end by 5 bases, with 17 bases between. The CDR3 DNA sequence: TGTGCCAGCAGTCAACGGTGGGGCGGGGATCAGCCCCAGCATTTT. Amino acids: CASSQRWGGDQPQHF.

The V call is TRBV7-2, the J call TRBJ1-1; the D is unclear. In germline, CDR1 is SGHTA, CDR2 FQGNSA. V lost 3 bases and J lost 1, with 6 bases in between. This CDR3 has 13 residues. The CDR3 DNA follows: TGTGCCAGCAGCTTCGACAAGAACACTGAAGCTTTCTTT. This sequence encodes CASSFDKNTEAFF.

The chain joins TRBV5-1 to TRBJ1-1; 9 bases agree with TRBD1. Per the germline V gene, CDR1 is SGHRS and CDR2 is YFSETQ. J was trimmed by 6 bases and V by 4 bases; bases with no gene match: 7. This CDR3 has 14 amino acids. CDR3 nucleotide sequence: TGCGCCAGCAGCAGTGCCGGGACAGGGTCTGAAGCTTTCTTT. Translated: CASSSAGTGSEAFF. Drawing the rest from reference TRBV5-1 and TRBJ1-1, the complete variable domain is KAGVTQTPRYLIKTRGQQVTLSCSPISGHRSVSWYQQTPGQGLQFLFEYFSETQRNKGNFPGRFSGRQFSNSRSEMNVSTLELGDSALYLCASSSAGTGSEAFFGQGTRLTVV.

The V call is TRBV7-3, the J call TRBJ1-4; D remains ambiguous. V was cut by 5 bases and J by 8 bases, with 12 bases left in between. Per the germline V gene, CDR1 is SGHTA and CDR2 is FQGTGA. The CDR3 runs 13 residues. CDR3 DNA sequence: TGTGCCAGCAGCCCAAGGGCGGGCGAAAAACTGTTTTTT. This translates into CASSPRAGEKLFF.

The chain is built from TRBV5-6 and TRBJ1-1; TRBD1 matches 8 bases. Germline values: CDR1 SGHDT, CDR2 YYEEEE. Trimming at V came to 1 base and at J to 3 bases, leaving 11 bases not matched to a gene. The CDR3 runs to 17 residues. In DNA, the CDR3 is TGTGCCAGCAGCTTGCGGAGGACAGGGACGGGCGACACTGAAGCTTTCTTT. Protein product: CASSLRRTGTGDTEAFF.

A single count supports this clone. V is TRBV5-1 and J is TRBJ2-3; D is possibly TRBD1 (5 bases). V was clipped by 0 bases and J by 6 bases, with 8 bases between them. The CDR3 consists of 13 residues. Germline lookup yields CDR1 SGHRS and CDR2 YFSETQ. For the CDR3, the DNA is TGCGCCAGCAGCTTGGGCCACAGGGATACGCAGTATTTT. This translates into CASSLGHRDTQYF.

This clone was observed once. The chain carries TRBV7-8 and TRBJ2-7; TRBD2 is a possible D gene (5 bases). Germline loops: CDR1 SGHVS, CDR2 FQNEAQ. The length of the CDR3 is 17 residues. The V end was cut by 4 bases, the J end by 3 bases, with 22 bases between. The CDR3 DNA sequence: TGTGCCAGCAGCTCCTGGGAGCGATCGTCAGGCCGCTACGAGCAGTACTTC. Its protein product is CASSSWERSSGRYEQYF. Together with reference TRBV7-8 and TRBJ2-7, the CDR3 gives the full variable domain: GAGVSQSPRYKVAKRGQDVALRCDPISGHVSLFWYQQALGQGPEFLTYFQNEAQLDKSGLPSDRFFAERPEGSVSTLKIQRTQQEDSAVYLCASSSWERSSGRYEQYFGPGTRLTVT.

The table lists this clone with a count of one. This chain uses TRBV5-1 with TRBJ1-1, with TRBD1 matching over 8 bases. V was clipped by 5 bases and J by 4 bases; unmatched bases: 4. Germline V gene data show CDR1 as SGHRS and CDR2 as YFSETQ. This CDR3 has 13 amino acids. The CDR3 DNA reads as TGCGCCAGCAGTCCAGGACAGGGCACTGAAGCTTTCTTT. Protein product: CASSPGQGTEAFF.

V gene TRBV5-1 combines with J gene TRBJ2-3, with D unclear. This CDR3 has 14 amino acids. Germline V lookup: CDR1 SGHRS, CDR2 YFSETQ. Trimming left V 7 bases short and J 0 bases short, with 12 bases between. CDR3 residues: CASQRGGSTDTQYF. The CDR3 bases are TGCGCCAGCCAGAGAGGCGGAAGCACAGATACGCAGTATTTT.

The V and J genes are TRBV5-8 and TRBJ1-5, with D possibly TRBD1 on 6 matching bases. Germline-derived CDR1 and CDR2 are SGHTS and YDEGEE. This CDR3 region has 16 residues. V lost 2 bases and J lost 2, with 14 bases in between. DNA for the CDR3: TGTGCCAGCAGCTTCAGGGGAGGGTTCCGCAATCAGCCCCAGCATTTT. Translating gives CASSFRGGFRNQPQHF.

J is TRBJ1-2 and V is TRBV2; 9 bases align to TRBD1. The trim removed 6 bases at V and 5 bases at J, leaving 7 bases unmatched. Germline-derived CDR1 and CDR2 are SNHLY and FYNNEI. The CDR3 has 14 residues. CDR3 nucleotides: TGTGCCAGCAGCCCACAGGGGGCAGGGTATGGCTACACCTTC. As protein: CASSPQGAGYGYTF.

This chain's CDR3 is CASSSQGSGYTF. The CDR3 coding sequence is TGTGCCAGCAGCTCGCAGGGTAGCGGCTACACCTTC. The chain employs TRBV7-9 and TRBJ1-2; perhaps TRBD1 as D (5 bases). CDR1 SEHNR and CDR2 FQNEAQ come from the germline V gene (reference sequence). CDR3 length: 12 amino acids. V dropped 4 bases and J dropped 8 bases, with 11 bases sitting between them.

The rearrangement uses TRBV5-8 and TRBJ1-5; D remains unclear. The CDR3 sequence is 15 residues long. V lost 2 bases, J lost 0 bases, and 9 bases lay in between. Germline values: CDR1 SGHTS, CDR2 YDEGEE. The CDR3 spells CASSLRGDSNQPQHF. The CDR3 DNA follows: TGTGCCAGCAGCTTACGGGGAGATAGCAATCAGCCCCAGCATTTT.

The chain links TRBV28 to TRBJ1-2, with a tentative D call TRBD1 (6 bases). This CDR3 contains 17 residues. Deletions cut 1 base from V and 4 bases from J, with 19 bases between. Germline V gene lookup returns CDR1 MDHEN and CDR2 SYDVKM. CDR3 residues: CASSLYRGGRVVYGYTF. The CDR3 DNA reads TGTGCCAGCAGTTTATACCGCGGGGGCAGGGTTGTCTATGGCTACACCTTC.

The CDR3 DNA sequence: TGTGCCACCACAGGGGCCAGGGAGACCCAGTACTTC. Amino acid sequence: CATTGARETQYF. The chain employs TRBV25-1 and TRBJ2-5; TRBD1 aligns across 7 bases. The CDR3 runs 12 residues. The V gene's germline CDR1 is MGHDK and CDR2 SYGVNS. The V gene end was trimmed by 10 bases and the J gene end by 5 bases; junction bases not matched to a gene: 7.